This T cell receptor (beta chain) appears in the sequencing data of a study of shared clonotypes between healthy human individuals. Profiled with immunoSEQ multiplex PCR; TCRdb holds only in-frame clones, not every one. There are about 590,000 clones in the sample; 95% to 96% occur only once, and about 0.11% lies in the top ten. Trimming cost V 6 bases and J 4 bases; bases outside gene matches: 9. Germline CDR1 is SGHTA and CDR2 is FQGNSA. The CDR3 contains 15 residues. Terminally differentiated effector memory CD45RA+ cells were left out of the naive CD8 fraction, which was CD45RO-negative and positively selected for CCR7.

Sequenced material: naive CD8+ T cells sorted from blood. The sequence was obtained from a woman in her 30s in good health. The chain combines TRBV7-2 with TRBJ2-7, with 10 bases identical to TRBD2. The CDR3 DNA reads TGTGCCAGCAGTGAAACCGGGACTAGCGAATACGAGCAGTACTTC. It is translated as CASSETGTSEYEQYF. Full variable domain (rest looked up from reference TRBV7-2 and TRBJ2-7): GAGVSQSPSNKVTEKGKDVELRCDPISGHTALYWYRQSLGQGLEFLIYFQGNSAPDKSGLPSDRFSAERTGGSVSTLTIQRTQQEDSAVYLCASSETGTSEYEQYFGPGTRLTVT.